The next 29 T cell receptor beta chains were all read from a single sample in a study of long-term antiretroviral therapy in people with HIV. Researchers report immunoSEQ v3.0 was run at survey level. TCRdb keeps only in-frame clones here, not all; method: immunoSEQ multiplex PCR. The sample has 25,000 to 30,000 clones, approximately 90% seen once. The starting material was unsorted PBMCs, obtained 1.8 years after starting antiretroviral therapy. The receptors shown here come from a woman between 18 and 29 years old with HIV.

The rearrangement uses TRBV5-1 and TRBJ1-3; 10 nucleotides agree with TRBD1. The CDR3 totals 16 residues. Germline CDR1 and CDR2: SGHRS and YFSETQ. J lost 4 bases, V lost 3 bases, and 7 bases had no gene match. The CDR3 bases are TGCGCCAGCAGCTGGGACAGGGGAAATTCAGGAAACACCATATATTTT. It is translated as CASSWDRGNSGNTIYF.

This clone has a single count. This rearrangement joins TRBV6-5 to TRBJ1-2; D is possibly TRBD1 (6 bases). The CDR3 is 14 amino acids. V lost 6 bases and J 5 bases, leaving 16 bases between the germline ends. CDR1 is MNHEY, CDR2 SVGAGI, per germline. CDR3 DNA: TGTGCCAGCAGCCGAGGGGGGGGTATGTATGGCTACACCTTC. The encoded protein is CASSRGGGMYGYTF.

V usage is TRBV5-1 and J usage is TRBJ2-7; TRBD2 aligns across 9 bases. The CDR3 runs 15 residues. The germline gives CDR1 SGHRS, CDR2 YFSETQ. V was pared by 3 bases and J by 5 bases, with 9 bases of the junction left unmatched. The CDR3 loop reads CASSSIASGIDEQYF. CDR3 nucleotides: TGCGCCAGCAGCTCCATTGCTAGCGGGATAGACGAGCAGTACTTC.

This chain links TRBV5-6 with TRBJ2-7; a possible D gene is TRBD1 (5 bases). Trimming pared 3 bases from V and 0 bases from J, leaving 13 bases between. This CDR3 contains 15 residues. CDR1 is SGHDT, CDR2 YYEEEE, per germline. CDR3 protein: CASSSLDRRSYEQYF. The DNA of the CDR3 is TGTGCCAGCAGCTCACTTGACAGACGCTCCTACGAGCAGTACTTC.

The rearrangement joins TRBV4-1 to TRBJ1-5; D uncertain. This CDR3 spans 15 amino acids. V was pared by 4 bases and J by 6 bases, with 16 bases between. Germline values: CDR1 MGHRA, CDR2 YSYEKL. The CDR3 loop reads CASSPRAASGQPQHF. CDR3 nucleotides: TGCGCCAGCAGCCCCCGAGCGGCGTCGGGTCAGCCCCAGCATTTT.

This chain connects TRBV7-9 to TRBJ1-2, with 8 bases aligning to TRBD1. The CDR3 extends over 16 amino acids. CDR1 SEHNR and CDR2 FQNEAQ come from the germline V gene (reference sequence). After removal of 3 bases from V and 8 bases from J, the junction contained 14 bases not matched to a gene. Here the CDR3 DNA reads TGTGCCAGCAGCTTTCGGACAGGGAATGAATGGTCCGGCTACACCTTC. It yields the protein CASSFRTGNEWSGYTF. The complete variable domain, with remaining parts taken from reference TRBV7-9 and TRBJ1-2, reads DTGVSQNPRHKITKRGQNVTFRCDPISEHNRLYWYRQTLGQGPEFLTYFQNEAQLEKSRLLSDRFSAERPKGSFSTLEIQRTEQGDSAMYLCASSFRTGNEWSGYTFGSGTRLTVV.

The chain is built from TRBV7-3 and TRBJ2-2, with 10 positions matching TRBD2. J gave up 5 bases and V 2 bases, and 8 bases lay outside the gene matches. CDR3 length: 17 residues. Germline-derived CDR1 and CDR2 are SGHTA and FQGTGA. The CDR3 loop is CASSLGLAGDRTGELFF. The CDR3 DNA follows: TGTGCCAGCAGCTTAGGCCTAGCGGGAGATCGGACCGGGGAGCTGTTTTTT.

V is TRBV7-2 and J is TRBJ2-7; D is perhaps TRBD1 (6 bases). The CDR3 is made up of 17 amino acids. In germline, CDR1 is SGHTA, CDR2 FQGNSA. The V end lost 0 bases, the J end lost 0 bases, and 15 bases lay between the germline ends. Written as DNA, the CDR3 is TGTGCCAGCAGCTTAGCGTTGCCAGGGGCCAACTCCTACGAGCAGTACTTC. Translation gives CASSLALPGANSYEQYF. The full variable domain, in which reference TRBV7-2 and TRBJ2-7 provide the parts outside the CDR3, is GAGVSQSPSNKVTEKGKDVELRCDPISGHTALYWYRQSLGQGLEFLIYFQGNSAPDKSGLPSDRFSAERTGGSVSTLTIQRTQQEDSAVYLCASSLALPGANSYEQYFGPGTRLTVT.

This clone has a handful of counts. The J gene is TRBJ2-2, the V gene TRBV7-9; tentative D call: TRBD1 (6 bases). Germline-derived CDR1 and CDR2 are SEHNR and FQNEAQ (reference sequence). The CDR3 is 15 amino acids. Trimming cost V 4 bases and J 2 bases, with 11 bases left between them. The DNA for the CDR3 is TGTGCCAGCAGCTCCCGGGACACTAACACCGGGGAGCTGTTTTTT. Amino acids: CASSSRDTNTGELFF.

V and J are TRBV7-2 and TRBJ1-1, with D possibly being TRBD1 (6 bases). The CDR3 runs 15 residues. Trimming pared 5 bases from V and 0 bases from J, leaving 13 bases between. Germline V gene sequence: CDR1 SGHTA, CDR2 FQGNSA. The CDR3 sequence is CASSAGAGMNTEAFF. CDR3 DNA sequence: TGTGCCAGCAGCGCAGGGGCGGGAATGAACACTGAAGCTTTCTTT.

This chain uses TRBV6-6 with TRBJ1-4; D remains ambiguous. Trimming took 8 bases from V and 7 from J, leaving 17 bases between them. Germline-derived CDR1 and CDR2 are MNHNY and SVGAGI (reference sequence). The CDR3 is made up of 14 amino acids. The CDR3 loop reads CASYRRGLSEKLFF. CDR3 bases: TGTGCCAGCTACCGGCGCGGGCTAAGTGAAAAACTGTTTTTT.

The chain combines TRBV7-9 with TRBJ1-2, with 12 bases matching TRBD1. This CDR3 contains 16 residues. Germline V lookup: CDR1 SEHNR, CDR2 FQNEAQ (reference sequence). The V and J ends lost 5 bases and 6 bases, in that order; junction bases with no gene match: 10. The chain's CDR3 is CASSLVLGQGADGYTF. The DNA of the CDR3 is TGTGCCAGCAGCCTGGTTTTGGGACAGGGGGCAGATGGCTACACCTTC.

This sequence joins TRBV28 and TRBJ2-7, with D perhaps matching TRBD2 (5 bases). Trimming removed 1 base at V and 3 bases at J, with 10 bases between. The CDR3 loop spans 14 amino acids. Germline CDR1 reads MDHEN; CDR2 reads SYDVKM. The CDR3 region has the DNA TGTGCCAGCAGTTTATCCCGAGGGTTCTACGAGCAGTACTTC. It encodes CASSLSRGFYEQYF.

V gene TRBV6-5 combines with J gene TRBJ1-2, with D unclear. Trimming left V 0 bases short and J 5 bases short, with 13 bases between. The CDR3 contains 15 residues. Germline V lookup: CDR1 MNHEY, CDR2 SVGAGI. The CDR3 region has the DNA TGTGCCAGCAGTTACTCCCCCCGTCTCCTGTATGGCTACACCTTC. It codes for CASSYSPRLLYGYTF.

The V call is TRBV6-4, the J call TRBJ2-1; 13 nucleotides match TRBD2. This CDR3 contains 16 residues. In germline, CDR1 is MRHNA, CDR2 SNTAGT. Germline trimming cut 5 bases from V and 7 bases from J; bases unmatched to any gene: 8. CDR3 residues: CASSKGLAGVSNEQFF. CDR3 DNA: TGTGCCAGCAGTAAAGGACTAGCGGGAGTGTCGAATGAGCAGTTCTTC.

J is TRBJ1-1 and V is TRBV11-2; D remains ambiguous. Germline assignment: CDR1 SGHAT and CDR2 FQNNGV. The CDR3 has 15 residues. Trimming took off 0 bases at V and 3 bases at J, with 11 bases between the two ends. The CDR3 reads CASSLESGVYTEAFF. As DNA, the CDR3 is TGTGCCAGCAGCTTAGAATCCGGGGTGTACACTGAAGCTTTCTTT.

In this sample, this clone turned up once. The rearrangement joins TRBV9 to TRBJ2-2; D is undetermined. This CDR3 spans 13 amino acids. Germline CDR1 SGDLS, CDR2 YYNGEE. V was shortened by 0 bases and J by 8 bases, with 8 bases between the two germline ends. The CDR3 sequence is CASSVVLGGELFF. The CDR3 DNA reads TGTGCCAGCAGCGTAGTTCTGGGAGGGGAGCTGTTTTTT.

A single count supports this clone. The chain combines TRBV5-4 with TRBJ2-5; 8 bases are shared with TRBD1. Germline V CDR1 and CDR2: SGHNT, YYREEE (reference sequence). This CDR3 comprises 16 residues. Germline trimming cut 4 bases from V and 0 bases from J; bases unmatched to any gene: 8. The CDR3 reads CASSLGQGGYQETQYF. The DNA of the CDR3 is TGTGCCAGCAGCCTAGGACAGGGAGGCTACCAAGAGACCCAGTACTTC.

The chain carries TRBV9 and TRBJ1-1; 7 positions agree with TRBD1. The germline V gene encodes CDR1 SGDLS and CDR2 YYNGEE. V trimming: 0 bases; J trimming: 0 bases; junction bases outside the gene matches: 11. This CDR3 has 18 residues. CDR3 DNA: TGTGCCAGCAGCGTAGAAGGGCAGGGGGGCCCGTTGAACACTGAAGCTTTCTTT. This translates into CASSVEGQGGPLNTEAFF.

This chain joins TRBV2 and TRBJ2-3; 8 bases are shared with TRBD2. The CDR3 is made up of 15 amino acids. V lost 5 bases to trimming and J lost 2 bases; unmatched junction nucleotides: 6. CDR1 is SNHLY, CDR2 FYNNEI, per germline. The CDR3, as DNA: TGTGCCAGCAGTTTCAGCGGGAGACTCACAGATACGCAGTATTTT. Encoded protein: CASSFSGRLTDTQYF.

The rearrangement joins TRBV5-1 to TRBJ2-7; the D gene is possibly TRBD1 (6 bases). There are 15 residues in the CDR3. V was pared by 7 bases and J by 1 base, with 18 bases between. CDR1 and CDR2 (germline): SGHRS, YFSETQ. The CDR3 here is CASGPSHGQSYEQYF. In nucleotides, the CDR3 is TGCGCCAGCGGTCCCTCCCACGGACAGTCCTACGAGCAGTACTTC.

This chain joins TRBV9 and TRBJ1-4, with TRBD1 identical over 7 bases. The germline V gene has CDR1 SGDLS and CDR2 YYNGEE. Trimming cost V 4 bases and J 7 bases; bases outside gene matches: 10. The CDR3 loop spans 15 amino acids. The CDR3 sequence is CASSSPGGAGEKLFF. The DNA for the CDR3 is TGTGCCAGCAGCTCCCCAGGGGGGGCGGGTGAAAAACTGTTTTTT.

CDR3 loop: CASSLAPSEGQPQHF. In DNA form, the CDR3 reads TGTGCCAGCAGCCTCGCACCGAGCGAGGGTCAGCCCCAGCATTTT. V and J are TRBV7-2 and TRBJ1-5; no definite D call. The germline gives CDR1 SGHTA, CDR2 FQGNSA. The CDR3 runs to 15 residues. Trimming shortened V by 5 bases and J by 6 bases, and 17 bases separated the two germline ends.

The chain carries TRBV7-3 and TRBJ2-7; TRBD1 matches at 7 bases. The CDR3 totals 15 residues. The V gene's germline CDR1 is SGHTA and CDR2 FQGTGA. V was clipped by 1 base and J by 1 base; unmatched bases: 4. CDR3 protein: CASSLRAGGSYEQYF. The CDR3 DNA is TGTGCCAGCAGCTTAAGGGCAGGGGGATCCTACGAGCAGTACTTC. Drawing the rest from reference TRBV7-3 and TRBJ2-7, the complete variable domain is GAGVSQTPSNKVTEKGKYVELRCDPISGHTALYWYRQSLGQGPEFLIYFQGTGAADDSGLPNDRFFAVRPEGSVSTLKIQRTERGDSAVYLCASSLRAGGSYEQYFGPGTRLTVT.

The chain uses TRBV4-3 and TRBJ2-2; tentative D call: TRBD1 (5 bases). Germline CDR1 and CDR2: LGHNA and YSLEER. This CDR3 contains 14 residues. V gave up 0 bases and J gave up 8 bases, with 10 bases separating them. CDR3 nucleotide sequence: TGCGCCAGCAGCCAAGAGGGGCAGGGTGGGGAGCTGTTTTTT. This encodes CASSQEGQGGELFF.

The chain links TRBV7-6 to TRBJ2-7; D may be TRBD1 (6 bases). There are 15 residues in the CDR3. Per the germline V gene, CDR1 is SGHVS and CDR2 is FNYEAQ. V was shortened by 0 bases and J by 4 bases, with 13 bases between the two germline ends. CDR3 sequence (DNA): TGTGCCAGCAGCTTAGCGCAGGGGCCGGGGTACGAGCAGTACTTC. Its protein is CASSLAQGPGYEQYF.

The chain combines TRBV9 with TRBJ1-1; D is ambiguous. The CDR3 is 14 amino acids. CDR1 is SGDLS, CDR2 YYNGEE, per germline. V dropped 0 bases and J dropped 0 bases, with 6 bases sitting between them. The CDR3 loop reads CASSVATLNTEAFF. In DNA form, the CDR3 reads TGTGCCAGCAGCGTAGCTACCTTGAACACTGAAGCTTTCTTT.

This clone was detected only once. The chain recombines TRBV6-6 with TRBJ2-3; 7 nucleotides agree with TRBD2. The V and J ends lost 6 bases and 0 bases, in that order; junction bases with no gene match: 3. The CDR3 contains 14 residues. Germline CDR1 is MNHNY and CDR2 is SVGAGI (reference sequence). The CDR3 nucleotides read TGTGCCAGCAGAACTAGCGTAAGCACAGATACGCAGTATTTT. Protein sequence: CASRTSVSTDTQYF.

This rearrangement joins TRBV9 to TRBJ1-2, with 8 bases fitting TRBD1. Germline V gene data show CDR1 as SGDLS and CDR2 as YYNGEE. The CDR3 sequence is 16 residues long. V shed 0 bases and J 6 bases; nucleotides not matched to a gene: 10. The CDR3 reads CASSVGGDRGLDGYTF. CDR3 DNA sequence: TGTGCCAGCAGCGTAGGGGGTGACAGGGGATTAGATGGCTACACCTTC. Full variable domain (outside the CDR3, taken from reference TRBV9 and TRBJ1-2): DSGVTQTPKHLITATGQRVTLRCSPRSGDLSVYWYQQSLDQGLQFLIQYYNGEERAKGNILERFSAQQFPDLHSELNLSSLELGDSALYFCASSVGGDRGLDGYTFGSGTRLTVV.